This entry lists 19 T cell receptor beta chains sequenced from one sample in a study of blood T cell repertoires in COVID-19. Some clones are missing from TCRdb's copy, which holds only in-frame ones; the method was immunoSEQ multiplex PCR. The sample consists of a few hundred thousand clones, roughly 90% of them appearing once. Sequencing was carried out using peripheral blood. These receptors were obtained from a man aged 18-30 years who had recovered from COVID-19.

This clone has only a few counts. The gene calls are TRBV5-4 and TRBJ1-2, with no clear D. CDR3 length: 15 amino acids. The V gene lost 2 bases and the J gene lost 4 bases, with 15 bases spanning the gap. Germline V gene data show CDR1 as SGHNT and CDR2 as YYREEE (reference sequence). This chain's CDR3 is CASSFRVSGSYGYTF. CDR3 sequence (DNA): TGTGCCAGCAGCTTCCGGGTCTCTGGATCCTATGGCTACACCTTC.

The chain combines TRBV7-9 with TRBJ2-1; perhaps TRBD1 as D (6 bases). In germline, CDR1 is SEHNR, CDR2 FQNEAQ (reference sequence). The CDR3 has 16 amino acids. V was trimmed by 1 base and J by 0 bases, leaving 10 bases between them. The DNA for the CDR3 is TGTGCCAGCAGCTTAGACGGGACACCCTCCTACAATGAGCAGTTCTTC. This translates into CASSLDGTPSYNEQFF.

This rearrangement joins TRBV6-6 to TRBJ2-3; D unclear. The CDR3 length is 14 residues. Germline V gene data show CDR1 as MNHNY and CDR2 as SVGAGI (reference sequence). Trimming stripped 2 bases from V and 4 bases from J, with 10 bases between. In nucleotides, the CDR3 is TGTGCCAGCAGTTACCCCCAGCGACCAGATACGCAGTATTTT. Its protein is CASSYPQRPDTQYF.

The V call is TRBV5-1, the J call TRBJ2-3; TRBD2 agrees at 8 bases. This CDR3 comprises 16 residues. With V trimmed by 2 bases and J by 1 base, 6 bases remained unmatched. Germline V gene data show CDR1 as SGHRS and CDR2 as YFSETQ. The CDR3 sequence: CASSLAGRAGTDTQYF. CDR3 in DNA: TGCGCCAGCAGCTTAGCCGGGAGGGCAGGCACAGATACGCAGTATTTT.

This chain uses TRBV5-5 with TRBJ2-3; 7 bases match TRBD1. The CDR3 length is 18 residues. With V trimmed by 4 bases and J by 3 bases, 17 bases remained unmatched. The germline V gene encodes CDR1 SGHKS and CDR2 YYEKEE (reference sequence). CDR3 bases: TGTGCCAGCAGCCCGGCTGCGCGAGGGGGCGTTAGGACAGATACGCAGTATTTT. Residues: CASSPAARGGVRTDTQYF.

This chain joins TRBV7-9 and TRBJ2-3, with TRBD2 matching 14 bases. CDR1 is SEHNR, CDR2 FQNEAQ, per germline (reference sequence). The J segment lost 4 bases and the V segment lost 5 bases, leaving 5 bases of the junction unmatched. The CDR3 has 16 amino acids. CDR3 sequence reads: CASSRTSGGRADTQYF. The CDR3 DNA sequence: TGTGCCAGCAGCAGGACTAGCGGGGGGAGGGCAGATACGCAGTATTTT.

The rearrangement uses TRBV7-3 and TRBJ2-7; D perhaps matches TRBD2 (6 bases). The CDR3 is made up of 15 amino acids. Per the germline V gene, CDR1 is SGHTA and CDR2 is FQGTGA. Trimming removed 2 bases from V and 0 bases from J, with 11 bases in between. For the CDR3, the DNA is TGTGCCAGCAGCTTAGCCCCCGGGAGCTCCTACGAGCAGTACTTC. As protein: CASSLAPGSSYEQYF.

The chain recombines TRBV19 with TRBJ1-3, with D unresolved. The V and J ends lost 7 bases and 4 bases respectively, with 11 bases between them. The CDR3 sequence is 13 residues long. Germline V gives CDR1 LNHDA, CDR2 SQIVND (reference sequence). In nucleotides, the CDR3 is TGTGCCAGTAATCCGAGGCTAGGAAACACCATATATTTT. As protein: CASNPRLGNTIYF.

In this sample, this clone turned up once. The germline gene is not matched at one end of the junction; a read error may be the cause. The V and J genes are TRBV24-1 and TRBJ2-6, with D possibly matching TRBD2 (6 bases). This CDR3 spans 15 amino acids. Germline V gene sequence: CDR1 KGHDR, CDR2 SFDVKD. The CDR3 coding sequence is TGTGCCACCCGAGCGTTACTTACGGGGGTCAACGTCCTGACTTTC. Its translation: CATRALLTGVNVLTF.

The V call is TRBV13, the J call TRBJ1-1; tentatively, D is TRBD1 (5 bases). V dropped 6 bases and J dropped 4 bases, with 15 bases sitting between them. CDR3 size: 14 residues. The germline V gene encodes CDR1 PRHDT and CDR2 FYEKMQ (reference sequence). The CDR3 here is CASSAGGVGTEAFF. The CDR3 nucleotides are TGTGCCAGCAGTGCCGGAGGGGTGGGCACTGAAGCTTTCTTT.

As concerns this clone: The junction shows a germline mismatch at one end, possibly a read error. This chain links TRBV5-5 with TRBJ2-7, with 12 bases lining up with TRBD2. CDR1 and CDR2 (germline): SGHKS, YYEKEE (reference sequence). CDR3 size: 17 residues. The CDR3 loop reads CASTLAASGGASYEQYF. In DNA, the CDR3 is TGTGCCAGCACCTTGGCGGCTAGCGGGGGGGCTTCCTACGAGCAGTACTTC. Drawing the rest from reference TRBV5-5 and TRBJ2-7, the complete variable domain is DAGVTQSPTHLIKTRGQQVTLRCSPISGHKSVSWYQQVLGQGPQFIFQYYEKEERGRGNFPDRFSARQFPNYSSELNVNALLLGDSALYLCASTLAASGGASYEQYFGPGTRLTVT.

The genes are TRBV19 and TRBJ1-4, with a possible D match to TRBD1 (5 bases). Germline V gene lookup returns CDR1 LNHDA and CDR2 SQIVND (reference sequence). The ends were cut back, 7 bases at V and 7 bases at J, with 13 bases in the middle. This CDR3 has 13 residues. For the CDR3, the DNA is TGTGCCAGTAACCTAGGGGTGGGTGAAAAACTGTTTTTT. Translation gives CASNLGVGEKLFF.

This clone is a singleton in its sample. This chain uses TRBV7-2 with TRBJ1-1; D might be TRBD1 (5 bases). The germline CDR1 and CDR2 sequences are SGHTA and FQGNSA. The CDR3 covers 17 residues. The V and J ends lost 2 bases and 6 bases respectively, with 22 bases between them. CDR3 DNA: TGTGCCAGCAGCTTACCCCCCCTCGGCAGGGCCGCACCTGAAGCTTTCTTT. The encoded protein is CASSLPPLGRAAPEAFF.

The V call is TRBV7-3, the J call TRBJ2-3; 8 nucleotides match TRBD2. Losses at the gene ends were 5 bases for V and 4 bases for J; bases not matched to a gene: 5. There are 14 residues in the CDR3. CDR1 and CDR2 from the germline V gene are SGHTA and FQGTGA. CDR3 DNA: TGTGCCAGCAGCCCCGGGGGGGCGGCAGATACGCAGTATTTT. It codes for CASSPGGAADTQYF.

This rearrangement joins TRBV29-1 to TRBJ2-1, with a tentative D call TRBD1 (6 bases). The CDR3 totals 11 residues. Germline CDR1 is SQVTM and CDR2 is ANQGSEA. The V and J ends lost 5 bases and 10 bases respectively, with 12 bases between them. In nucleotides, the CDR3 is TGCAGCGTTCACAGGGATGACGAGCAGTTCTTC. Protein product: CSVHRDDEQFF.

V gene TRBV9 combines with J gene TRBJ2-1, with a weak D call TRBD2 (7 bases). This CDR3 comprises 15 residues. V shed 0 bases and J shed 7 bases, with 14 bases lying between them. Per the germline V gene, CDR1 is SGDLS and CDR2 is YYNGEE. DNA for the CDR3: TGTGCCAGCAGCGTAGGAGGGGGGGCCGGGAATGAGCAGTTCTTC. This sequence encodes CASSVGGGAGNEQFF.

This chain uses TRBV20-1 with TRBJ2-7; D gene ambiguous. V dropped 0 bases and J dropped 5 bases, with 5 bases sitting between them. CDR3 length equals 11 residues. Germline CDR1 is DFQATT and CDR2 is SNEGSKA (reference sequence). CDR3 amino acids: CSARDPNEQYF. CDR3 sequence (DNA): TGCAGTGCTAGAGATCCAAACGAGCAGTACTTC.

CDR3 coding DNA: TGTGCCAGCAGTTTTGCGTCAGGGTGGACTGAAGCTTTCTTT. It codes for CASSFASGWTEAFF. V and J are TRBV2 and TRBJ1-1, with D perhaps TRBD1 (5 bases). V dropped 5 bases and J dropped 5 bases, with 15 bases sitting between them. CDR3 length: 14 amino acids. Germline loops: CDR1 SNHLY, CDR2 FYNNEI. The full variable domain, with the rest looked up from reference TRBV2 and TRBJ1-1, is EPEVTQTPSHQVTQMGQEVILRCVPISNHLYFYWYRQILGQKVEFLVSFYNNEISEKSEIFDDQFSVERPDGSNFTLKIRSTKLEDSAMYFCASSFASGWTEAFFGQGTRLTVV.

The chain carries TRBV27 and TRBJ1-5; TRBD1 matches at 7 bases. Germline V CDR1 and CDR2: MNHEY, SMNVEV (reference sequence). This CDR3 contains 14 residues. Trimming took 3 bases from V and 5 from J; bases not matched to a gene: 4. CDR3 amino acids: CASSFIGGDQPQHF. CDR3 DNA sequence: TGTGCCAGCAGTTTTATAGGGGGCGATCAGCCCCAGCATTTT.